These 7 T cell receptor beta chains were sequenced from one sample in a study of cytomegalovirus exposure and HLA in healthy donors. PCR employed 60 Vbeta and 13 Jbeta primers. TCRdb's copy holds only in-frame clones and misses some; the assay was immunoSEQ multiplex PCR. The sample table sets out approximately 190,000 clones. Sequencing was done on a sample of PBMCs. The source is a boy under 18 in good health and CMV-seronegative.

The chain recombines TRBV6-5 with TRBJ2-2, with TRBD2 matching over 7 bases. J lost 4 bases, V lost 4 bases, and 3 bases had no gene match. The CDR3 extends over 14 amino acids. Germline V CDR1 and CDR2: MNHEY, SVGAGI. The CDR3 DNA sequence: TGTGCCAGCAGTTCGACGGGAGGCACCGGGGAGCTGTTTTTT. Translation: CASSSTGGTGELFF.

This chain connects TRBV4-3 to TRBJ2-7; TRBD1 might be the D (6 bases). Deletions cut 0 bases from V and 1 base from J, with 10 bases between. The CDR3 covers 15 residues. Germline-derived CDR1 and CDR2 are LGHNA and YSLEER. The CDR3 DNA follows: TGCGCCAGCAGCCAAGATATGACAGGTTCCTACGAGCAGTACTTC. The encoded protein is CASSQDMTGSYEQYF.

CDR3 sequence (DNA): TGTGCCAGTACCACTGGGCAAAACTCCTACAATGAGCAGTTCTTC. It specifies CASTTGQNSYNEQFF. This sequence joins TRBV19 and TRBJ2-1; D call uncertain. V lost 7 bases, J lost 0 bases, and 13 bases lay in between. The CDR3 totals 15 residues. Germline CDR1 reads LNHDA; CDR2 reads SQIVND (reference sequence).

The V gene is TRBV7-6, the J gene TRBJ1-6; 9 positions match TRBD1. The length of the CDR3 is 18 residues. The J segment lost 10 bases and the V segment lost 5 bases, leaving 18 bases of the junction unmatched. Germline V gene lookup returns CDR1 SGHVS and CDR2 FNYEAQ. The CDR3 loop reads CASSPLIHAGQGISPLHF. The CDR3 DNA sequence: TGTGCCAGCAGCCCCCTCATTCACGCGGGACAGGGCATCTCACCCCTCCACTTT.

The CDR3 loop is CASGDRAYEQYF. The CDR3 region has the DNA TGTGCCAGCGGGGACAGAGCCTACGAGCAGTACTTC. The chain uses TRBV27 and TRBJ2-7; the match to TRBD1 covers 7 bases. Germline CDR1 is MNHEY and CDR2 is SMNVEV (reference sequence). J gave up 2 bases and V 8 bases, and 3 bases lay outside the gene matches. This CDR3 is 12 amino acids long.

The CDR3 region has the DNA TGCGCCAGCAGCCTGACTAGCGGGGCGAATGGAGAGCAGTACTTC. It specifies CASSLTSGANGEQYF. This chain connects TRBV5-1 to TRBJ2-7, with 11 positions matching TRBD2. The V segment lost 4 bases and the J segment 7 bases; nucleotides outside the gene matches: 10. The germline V gene has CDR1 SGHRS and CDR2 YFSETQ. The CDR3 sequence is 15 residues long. The full variable domain, with the rest looked up from reference TRBV5-1 and TRBJ2-7, is KAGVTQTPRYLIKTRGQQVTLSCSPISGHRSVSWYQQTPGQGLQFLFEYFSETQRNKGNFPGRFSGRQFSNSRSEMNVSTLELGDSALYLCASSLTSGANGEQYFGPGTRLTVT.

V usage is TRBV4-2 and J usage is TRBJ1-4, with 9 bases lining up with TRBD1. The CDR3 sequence is 18 residues long. Germline-derived CDR1 and CDR2 are LGHNA and YNFKEQ. The junction had 10 bases not matched to a gene; V was cut back by 5 bases and J by 0 bases. CDR3 nucleotide sequence: TGTGCCAGCAGCGCCCGAGGGACAGGGCCTGCAACTAATGAAAAACTGTTTTTT. Translating gives CASSARGTGPATNEKLFF.